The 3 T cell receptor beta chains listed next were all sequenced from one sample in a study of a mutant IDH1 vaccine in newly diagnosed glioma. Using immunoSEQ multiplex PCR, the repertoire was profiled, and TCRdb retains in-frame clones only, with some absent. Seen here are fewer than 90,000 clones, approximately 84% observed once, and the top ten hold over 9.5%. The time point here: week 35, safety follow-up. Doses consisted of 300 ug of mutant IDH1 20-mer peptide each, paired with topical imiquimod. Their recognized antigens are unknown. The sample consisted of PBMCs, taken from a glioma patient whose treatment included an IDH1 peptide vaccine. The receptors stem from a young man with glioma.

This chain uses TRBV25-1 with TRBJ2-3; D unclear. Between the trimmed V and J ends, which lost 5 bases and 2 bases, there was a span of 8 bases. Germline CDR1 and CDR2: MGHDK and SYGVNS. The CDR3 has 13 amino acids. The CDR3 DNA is TGTGCCAGCAGTCAACGACCCACAGATACGCAGTATTTT. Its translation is CASSQRPTDTQYF.

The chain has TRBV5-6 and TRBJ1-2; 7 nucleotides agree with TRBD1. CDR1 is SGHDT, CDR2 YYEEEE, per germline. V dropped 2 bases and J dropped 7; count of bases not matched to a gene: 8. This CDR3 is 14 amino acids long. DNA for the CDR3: TGTGCCAGCAGCTTCCCTGACAGGGTAGGTGGCTACACCTTC. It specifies CASSFPDRVGGYTF.

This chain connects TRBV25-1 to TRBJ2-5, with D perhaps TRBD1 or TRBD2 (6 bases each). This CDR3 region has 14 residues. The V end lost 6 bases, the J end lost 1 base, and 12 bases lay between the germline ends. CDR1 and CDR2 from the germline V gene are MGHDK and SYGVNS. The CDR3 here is CASSGGRAQETQYF. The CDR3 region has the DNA TGTGCCAGCAGCGGGGGCAGGGCCCAAGAGACCCAGTACTTC.